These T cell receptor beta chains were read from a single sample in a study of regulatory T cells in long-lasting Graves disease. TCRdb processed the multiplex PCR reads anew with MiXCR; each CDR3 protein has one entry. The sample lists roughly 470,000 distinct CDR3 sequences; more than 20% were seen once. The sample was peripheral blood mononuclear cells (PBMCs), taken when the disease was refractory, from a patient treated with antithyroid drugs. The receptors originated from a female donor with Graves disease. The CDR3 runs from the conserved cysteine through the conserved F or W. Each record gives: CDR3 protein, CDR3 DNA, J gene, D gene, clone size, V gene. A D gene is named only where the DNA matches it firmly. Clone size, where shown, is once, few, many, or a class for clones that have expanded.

CDR3: CASSFTYGLVPPQLPPDTQYF; DNA: TGTGCCAGCAGTTTTACATACGGACTGGTACCTCCTCAACTTCCTCCAGATACGCAGTATTTT; J: TRBJ2-3; D: -; size: -; V: TRBV6-2/TRBV6-3
CDR3: CASSYSQSMNTEAFF; DNA: TGTGCCAGCAGTTACTCCCAATCTATGAACACTGAAGCTTTCTTT; J: TRBJ1-1; D: -; size: many; V: TRBV6-5
CDR3: CASSILAGSQETQYF; DNA: TGTGCCAGTAGTATCCTAGCGGGATCTCAAGAGACCCAGTACTTC; J: TRBJ2-5; D: TRBD2; size: once; V: TRBV19
CDR3: CASSLVTGRGIVGTEAFF; DNA: TGTGCCAGCAGCTTAGTTACAGGGAGGGGCATCGTTGGGACTGAAGCTTTCTTT; J: TRBJ1-1; D: -; size: many; V: TRBV7-2
CDR3: CASSISADRAYEQYF; DNA: TGTGCCAGTAGTATTTCAGCTGACAGGGCCTACGAGCAGTACTTC; J: TRBJ2-7; D: TRBD1; size: once; V: TRBV19
CDR3: CASSYSRRTILTNEKLFF; DNA: TGTGCCAGCAGTTACTCGAGGCGGACCATTCTAACTAATGAAAAACTGTTTTTT; J: TRBJ1-4; D: -; size: many; V: TRBV6-5
CDR3: CASLTGTGSTDTQYF; DNA: TGTGCCAGCTTAACCGGGACAGGTTCCACAGATACGCAGTATTTT; J: TRBJ2-3; D: TRBD1; size: -; V: TRBV18
CDR3: CASSGTGGARGNYGYTF; DNA: TGTGCCAGCAGTGGGACCGGCGGGGCCCGAGGAAACTATGGCTACACCTTC; J: TRBJ1-2; D: -; size: many; V: TRBV6-1
CDR3: CASSPGLAGDLREVNEQFF; DNA: TGTGCCAGCAGTCCCGGACTAGCGGGAGATCTGCGGGAAGTCAATGAGCAGTTCTTC; J: TRBJ2-1; D: TRBD2; size: -; V: TRBV6-2/TRBV6-3
CDR3: CSARGSGGLLNNEQFF; DNA: TGCAGTGCTAGAGGTAGCGGGGGACTCCTAAACAATGAGCAGTTCTTC; J: TRBJ2-1; D: TRBD2; size: -; V: TRBV20-1
CDR3: CASSLGRGLTEAFF; DNA: TGTGCCAGCAGCTTAGGCAGGGGCCTGACTGAAGCTTTCTTT; J: TRBJ1-1; D: -; size: many; V: TRBV13
CDR3: CASSQRTSGRGEQYF; DNA: TGCGCCAGCAGCCAACGGACTAGCGGGAGGGGCGAGCAGTACTTC; J: TRBJ2-7; D: TRBD2; size: few; V: TRBV4-1
CDR3: CASSFFWGSSYEQYF; DNA: TGTGCCAGCAGTTTTTTCTGGGGGAGCTCCTACGAGCAGTACTTC; J: TRBJ2-7; D: -; size: -; V: TRBV28
CDR3: CAGGTGRNTEAFF; DNA: TGTGCCGGGGGGACAGGGCGGAACACTGAAGCTTTCTTT; J: TRBJ1-1; D: TRBD1; size: many; V: TRBV30
CDR3: CASSLVQSGRGYEQYF; DNA: TGCGCCAGCAGCTTGGTTCAAAGCGGGAGAGGGTACGAGCAGTACTTC; J: TRBJ2-7; D: TRBD2; size: many; V: TRBV5-1
CDR3: CASSLFNPVDGYTF; DNA: TGTGCCAGCAGTTTATTTAACCCGGTAGATGGCTACACCTTC; J: TRBJ1-2; D: -; size: many; V: TRBV28
CDR3: CASSLESGRRDEQYF; DNA: TGTGCCAGCAGCTTAGAAAGCGGGAGACGGGACGAGCAGTACTTC; J: TRBJ2-7; D: TRBD2; size: few; V: TRBV13
CDR3: CAWSRGNEQFF; DNA: TGTGCCTGGAGTCGAGGGAATGAGCAGTTCTTC; J: TRBJ2-1; D: -; size: -; V: TRBV30
CDR3: CSAFPYMATNEKLFF; DNA: TGCAGTGCCTTTCCCTACATGGCGACTAATGAAAAACTGTTTTTT; J: TRBJ1-4; D: -; size: many; V: TRBV20-1
CDR3: CASSFKENTEAFF; DNA: TGTGCCAGCAGTTTTAAGGAGAACACTGAAGCTTTCTTT; J: TRBJ1-1; D: -; size: many; V: TRBV28
CDR3: CASSPDTSYNEQFF; DNA: TGTGCCAGCAGTCCCGACACCTCCTACAATGAGCAGTTCTTC; J: TRBJ2-1; D: -; size: -; V: TRBV5-1
CDR3: CSAEWGNAEAFF; DNA: TGCAGCGCTGAGTGGGGTAACGCTGAAGCTTTCTTT; J: TRBJ1-1; D: -; size: -; V: TRBV29-1
CDR3: CASSLGTSGSGANVLTF; DNA: TGCGCCAGCAGCTTGGGGACTTCAGGCTCTGGGGCCAACGTCCTGACTTTC; J: TRBJ2-6; D: -; size: -; V: TRBV5-1
CDR3: CASSLEYGYTF; DNA: TGTGCCAGCAGCCTTGAGTATGGCTACACCTTC; J: TRBJ1-2; D: -; size: many; V: TRBV28
CDR3: CASSSIGTGIGYTF; DNA: TGTGCCAGCAGTTCCATCGGGACAGGGATCGGCTACACCTTC; J: TRBJ1-2; D: TRBD1; size: many; V: TRBV27
CDR3: CASSLAGTSSSGANVLTF; DNA: TGCGCCAGCAGCTTGGCCGGGACTTCATCCTCTGGGGCCAACGTCCTGACTTTC; J: TRBJ2-6; D: -; size: -; V: TRBV5-1
CDR3: CASSEDNGTSGYEQYF; DNA: TGTGCCAGCAGTGAAGATAATGGGACTAGCGGATACGAGCAGTACTTC; J: TRBJ2-7; D: TRBD2; size: few; V: TRBV6-1
CDR3: CASRTSGSNTGELFF; DNA: TGTGCCAGCAGGACTAGCGGGAGTAACACCGGGGAGCTGTTTTTT; J: TRBJ2-2; D: TRBD2; size: many; V: TRBV27
CDR3: CASSSGHGEYEQYF; DNA: TGTGCCAGCAGCTCCGGGCACGGCGAATACGAGCAGTACTTC; J: TRBJ2-7; D: -; size: -; V: TRBV5-5
CDR3: CASSLLGGDYGYTF; DNA: TGTGCCAGCAGTCTTCTAGGGGGCGACTATGGCTACACCTTC; J: TRBJ1-2; D: TRBD1; size: many; V: TRBV12-3/TRBV12-4
CDR3: CASLGRGLTEAFF; DNA: TGTGCCAGCCTGGGGAGGGGGCTCACTGAAGCTTTCTTT; J: TRBJ1-1; D: TRBD1; size: many; V: TRBV28
CDR3: CASSLDSGYGGYTF; DNA: TGTGCCAGCAGCTTAGATTCAGGCTACGGTGGCTACACCTTC; J: TRBJ1-2; D: -; size: many; V: TRBV7-8
CDR3: CASSSIRQESNTEAFF; DNA: TGTGCCAGCAGTTCTATCCGACAGGAGTCGAACACTGAAGCTTTCTTT; J: TRBJ1-1; D: -; size: -; V: TRBV27
CDR3: CASSLQRTGELFF; DNA: TGTGCCAGCAGCCTCCAGCGGACCGGGGAGCTGTTTTTT; J: TRBJ2-2; D: -; size: few; V: TRBV5-4
CDR3: CASSISAGESYEQYF; DNA: TGTGCCAGTAGTATCTCCGCGGGAGAGTCCTACGAGCAGTACTTC; J: TRBJ2-7; D: TRBD2; size: -; V: TRBV19
CDR3: CSVEAYGQGVGDIQYF; DNA: TGCAGCGTTGAAGCCTACGGACAGGGGGTGGGAGACATTCAGTACTTC; J: TRBJ2-4; D: TRBD1; size: many; V: TRBV29-1
CDR3: CSVEATGQGGIQYF; DNA: TGCAGCGTTGAAGCGACGGGACAGGGTGGCATTCAGTACTTC; J: TRBJ2-4; D: TRBD1; size: many; V: TRBV29-1
CDR3: CASSLVSVGVGAYQETQYF; DNA: TGTGCCAGCAGCTTAGTAAGCGTTGGGGTCGGTGCCTACCAAGAGACCCAGTACTTC; J: TRBJ2-5; D: -; size: many; V: TRBV11-2
CDR3: CASSPARGRKYNEQFF; DNA: TGCGCCAGCAGCCCCGCCCGGGGGAGGAAATACAATGAGCAGTTCTTC; J: TRBJ2-1; D: -; size: -; V: TRBV4-3
CDR3: CASSPRGTGGNTGELFF; DNA: TGTGCCAGCTCACCACGCGGGACAGGGGGCAACACCGGGGAGCTGTTTTTT; J: TRBJ2-2; D: TRBD1; size: few; V: TRBV18
CDR3: CSVGGSMNEQYF; DNA: TGCAGCGTTGGCGGGAGTATGAACGAGCAGTACTTC; J: TRBJ2-7; D: TRBD2; size: many; V: TRBV29-1
CDR3: CASSLHYTQNF; DNA: TGTGCCAGCAGTTTACACTACACGCAGAACTTC; J: TRBJ2-5; D: -; size: many; V: TRBV12-3/TRBV12-4
CDR3: CASSLRTSLSSYEQYF; DNA: TGTGCCAGCAGCCTTCGGACCTCCCTAAGCTCCTACGAGCAGTACTTC; J: TRBJ2-7; D: -; size: few; V: TRBV4-2
CDR3: CSAREAEGYNEQFF; DNA: TGCAGTGCTAGAGAGGCGGAGGGCTACAATGAGCAGTTCTTC; J: TRBJ2-1; D: -; size: -; V: TRBV20-1
CDR3: CASSATAQPQHF; DNA: TGTGCCAGCAGTGCGACCGCGCAGCCCCAGCATTTT; J: TRBJ1-5; D: -; size: -; V: TRBV6-1